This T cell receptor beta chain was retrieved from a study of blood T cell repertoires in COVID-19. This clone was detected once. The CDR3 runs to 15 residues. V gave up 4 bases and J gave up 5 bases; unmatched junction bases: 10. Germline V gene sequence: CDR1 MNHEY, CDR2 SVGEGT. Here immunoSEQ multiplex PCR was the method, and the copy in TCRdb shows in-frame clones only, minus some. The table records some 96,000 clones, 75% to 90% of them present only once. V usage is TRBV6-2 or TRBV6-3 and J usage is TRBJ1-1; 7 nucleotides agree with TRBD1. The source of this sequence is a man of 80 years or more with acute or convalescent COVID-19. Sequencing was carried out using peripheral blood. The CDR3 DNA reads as TGTGCCAGCAGTTCTGCACAGGGGATTGGAACTGAAGCTTTCTTT. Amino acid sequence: CASSSAQGIGTEAFF.